This T cell receptor (beta chain) was found in a study of tumor and adjacent non-tumor tissue in lung cancer. The library came from three nested PCR rounds adapted from ARM-PCR protocols. TCRdb ran MiXCR on the multiplex PCR reads and lists one entry per CDR3 protein. This table has fewer than 80,000 distinct CDR3 sequences, nearly 70% appearing once. RNA was extracted from bulk tissue without any cell sorting. In regard to this clonotype: One junction end disagrees with the germline gene, perhaps due to a read error.

Germline lookup yields CDR1 SGHRS and CDR2 YFSETQ. This CDR3 has 22 residues. The TCR sequence derives from a woman in her seventies with non-small cell lung cancer. The sequenced sample was lung tumor tissue. This chain links TRBV5-1 with TRBJ2-1, with 11 bases identical to TRBD1. In DNA, the CDR3 is TGCACCAGCAGCCCTCCGGGACAGGGGGATCTTTTTACAGCGCTAACCTACAATGAGCAGTTCTTC. Its translation: CTSSPPGQGDLFTALTYNEQFF.